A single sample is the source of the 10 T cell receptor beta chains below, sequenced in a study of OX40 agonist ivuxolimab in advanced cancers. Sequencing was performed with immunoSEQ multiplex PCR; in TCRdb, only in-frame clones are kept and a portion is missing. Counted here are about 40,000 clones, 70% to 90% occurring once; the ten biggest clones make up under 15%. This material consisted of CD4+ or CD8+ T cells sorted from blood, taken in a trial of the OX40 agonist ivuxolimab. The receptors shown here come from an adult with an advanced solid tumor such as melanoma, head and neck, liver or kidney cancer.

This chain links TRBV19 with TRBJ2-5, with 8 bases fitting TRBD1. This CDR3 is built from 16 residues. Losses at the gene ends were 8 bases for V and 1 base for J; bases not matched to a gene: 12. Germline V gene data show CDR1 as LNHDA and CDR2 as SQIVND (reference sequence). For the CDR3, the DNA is TGTGCCAGTGCACCCGGGGCAGGGGGCCTCCAAGAGACCCAGTACTTC. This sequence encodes CASAPGAGGLQETQYF. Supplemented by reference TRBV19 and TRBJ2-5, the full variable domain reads DGGITQSPKYLFRKEGQNVTLSCEQNLNHDAMYWYRQDPGQGLRLIYYSQIVNDFQKGDIAEGYSVSREKKESFPLTVTSAQKNPTAFYLCASAPGAGGLQETQYFGPGTRLLVL.

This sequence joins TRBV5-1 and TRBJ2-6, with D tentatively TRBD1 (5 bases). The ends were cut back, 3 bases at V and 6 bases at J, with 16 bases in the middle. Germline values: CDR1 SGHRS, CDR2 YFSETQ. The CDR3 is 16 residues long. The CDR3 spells CASSYKTAISANVLTF. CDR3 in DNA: TGCGCCAGCAGCTACAAGACAGCAATCTCGGCCAACGTCCTGACTTTC.

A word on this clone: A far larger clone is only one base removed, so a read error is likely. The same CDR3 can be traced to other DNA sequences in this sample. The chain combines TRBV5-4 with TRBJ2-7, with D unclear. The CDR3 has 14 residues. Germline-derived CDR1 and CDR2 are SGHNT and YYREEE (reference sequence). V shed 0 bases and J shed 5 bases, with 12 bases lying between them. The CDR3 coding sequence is TGTGCCAGCAGCTTGGAGGTACCCACGGACGAGCAGTACTTC. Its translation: CASSLEVPTDEQYF.

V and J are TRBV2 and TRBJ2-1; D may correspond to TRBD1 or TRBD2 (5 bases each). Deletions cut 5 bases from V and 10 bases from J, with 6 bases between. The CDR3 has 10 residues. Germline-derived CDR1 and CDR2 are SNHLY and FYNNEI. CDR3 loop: CASSWGEQFF. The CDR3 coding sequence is TGTGCCAGCAGTTGGGGGGAGCAGTTCTTC. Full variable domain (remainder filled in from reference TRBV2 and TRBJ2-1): EPEVTQTPSHQVTQMGQEVILRCVPISNHLYFYWYRQILGQKVEFLVSFYNNEISEKSEIFDDQFSVERPDGSNFTLKIRSTKLEDSAMYFCASSWGEQFFGPGTRLTVL.

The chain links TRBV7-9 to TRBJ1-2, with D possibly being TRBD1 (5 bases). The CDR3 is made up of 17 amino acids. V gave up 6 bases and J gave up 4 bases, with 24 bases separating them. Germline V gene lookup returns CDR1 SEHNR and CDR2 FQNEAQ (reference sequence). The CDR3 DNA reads TGTGCCAGCAGTTTCTATCGCCGGGCCTTAAGGGGCTATGGCTACACCTTC. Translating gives CASSFYRRALRGYGYTF.

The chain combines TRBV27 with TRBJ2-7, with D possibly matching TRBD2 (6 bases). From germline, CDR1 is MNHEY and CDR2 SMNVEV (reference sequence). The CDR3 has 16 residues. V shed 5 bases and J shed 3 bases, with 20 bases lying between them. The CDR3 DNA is TGTGCCAGCAGTATCTCCTCGGGGGTCGTCAACTACGAGCAGTACTTC. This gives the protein CASSISSGVVNYEQYF.

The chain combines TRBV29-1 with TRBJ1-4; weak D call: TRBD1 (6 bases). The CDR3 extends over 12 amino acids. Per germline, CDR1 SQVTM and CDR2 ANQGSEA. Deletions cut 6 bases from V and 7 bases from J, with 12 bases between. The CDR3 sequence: CSVGTMSEKLFF. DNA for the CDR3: TGCAGCGTCGGGACAATGAGTGAAAAACTGTTTTTT.

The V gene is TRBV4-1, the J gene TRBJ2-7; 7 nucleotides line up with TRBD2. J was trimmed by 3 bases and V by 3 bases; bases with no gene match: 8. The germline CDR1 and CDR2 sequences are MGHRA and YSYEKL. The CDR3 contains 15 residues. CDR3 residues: CASSQEEAGIYEQYF. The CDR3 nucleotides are TGCGCCAGCAGCCAGGAGGAAGCGGGAATCTACGAGCAGTACTTC.

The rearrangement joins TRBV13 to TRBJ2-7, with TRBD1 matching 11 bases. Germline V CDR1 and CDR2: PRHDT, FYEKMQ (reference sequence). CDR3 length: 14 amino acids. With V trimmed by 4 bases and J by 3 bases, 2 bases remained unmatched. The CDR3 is CASSSDRGHYEQYF. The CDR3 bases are TGTGCCAGCAGCTCGGACAGGGGGCACTACGAGCAGTACTTC.

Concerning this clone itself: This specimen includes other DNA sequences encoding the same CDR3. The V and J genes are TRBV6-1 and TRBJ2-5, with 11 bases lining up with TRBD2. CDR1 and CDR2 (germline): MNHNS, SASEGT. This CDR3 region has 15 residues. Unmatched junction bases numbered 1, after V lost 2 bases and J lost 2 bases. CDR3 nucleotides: TGTGCCAGCAGTGAATTAGCGGGGGGGCAAGAGACCCAGTACTTC. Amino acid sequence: CASSELAGGQETQYF.